What follows are 30 T cell receptor beta chains derived from one specimen sequenced in a study of identical twins. TCRdb called the 5' RACE reads again in MiXCR, with one record for every CDR3 protein. Here the sample spans more than 200,000 distinct CDR3 sequences, about an eighth being singletons. Input material: memory (CD45RO+) T cells sorted from blood. The origin of the receptors is a woman aged 18-29 years in good health.

This clonotype was found a few times. This sequence joins TRBV20-1 and TRBJ2-3; TRBD2 aligns across 11 bases. The V and J ends lost 5 bases and 0 bases, in that order; junction bases with no gene match: 7. The CDR3 contains 16 residues. Germline V gene data show CDR1 as DFQATT and CDR2 as SNEGSKA (reference sequence). CDR3 DNA sequence: TGCAGTGCTCACCTAGGGACTAGCGGAAGCACAGATACGCAGTATTTT. Translating gives CSAHLGTSGSTDTQYF.

This clonotype was counted ten times or more. The gene calls are TRBV5-5 and TRBJ1-1; D gene ambiguous. Germline V CDR1 and CDR2: SGHKS, YYEKEE (reference sequence). This CDR3 spans 16 amino acids. Deletions cut 2 bases from V and 4 bases from J, with 18 bases between. The chain's CDR3 is CASSFSPRADFTEAFF. CDR3 bases: TGTGCCAGCAGCTTCTCACCCAGAGCAGATTTCACTGAAGCTTTCTTT.

The V gene is TRBV20-1, the J gene TRBJ2-5; 11 bases match TRBD2. CDR3 size: 13 residues. The V segment lost 8 bases and the J segment 5 bases; nucleotides outside the gene matches: 7. The V gene's germline CDR1 is DFQATT and CDR2 SNEGSKA (reference sequence). The CDR3: CSPQTSGKETQYF. DNA for the CDR3: TGCAGTCCGCAGACTAGCGGGAAGGAGACCCAGTACTTC.

This clonotype was seen only a few times. The gene calls are TRBV20-1 and TRBJ1-3; maybe TRBD1 (5 bases). Trimming left V 6 bases short and J 4 bases short, with 16 bases between. CDR1 and CDR2 from the germline V gene are DFQATT and SNEGSKA (reference sequence). The CDR3 sequence is 14 residues long. The CDR3 loop is CSARQGIDGNTIYF. The CDR3 DNA reads TGCAGTGCGCGTCAGGGAATTGACGGAAACACCATATATTTT.

For the CDR3, the DNA is TGTGCCAGCAGCTTGCGGACCCAGGGGGGCAGCGAGCAGTACTTC. The encoded protein is CASSLRTQGGSEQYF. This chain joins TRBV5-4 and TRBJ2-7, with D possibly TRBD1 on 7 matching bases. The CDR3 contains 15 residues. Germline V lookup: CDR1 SGHNT, CDR2 YYREEE (reference sequence). Trimming cost V 1 base and J 6 bases, with 17 bases left between them.

The rearrangement links TRBV20-1 to TRBJ2-3, with D tentatively TRBD2 (5 bases). Deletions cut 2 bases from V and 6 bases from J, with 18 bases between. Germline values: CDR1 DFQATT, CDR2 SNEGSKA (reference sequence). The CDR3 length is 15 residues. The CDR3 here is CSARRTASPADTQYF. CDR3 coding DNA: TGCAGTGCTAGAAGGACTGCCTCTCCAGCGGATACGCAGTATTTT.

The chain carries TRBV2 and TRBJ2-7; the match to TRBD1 covers 11 bases. The V gene's germline CDR1 is SNHLY and CDR2 FYNNEI. CDR3 length equals 13 residues. V trimming: 6 bases; J trimming: 6 bases; junction bases outside the gene matches: 4. CDR3 DNA sequence: TGTGCCAGCAGCGCCGGGACAGGGGGCGAGCAGTACTTC. Translation gives CASSAGTGGEQYF.

The rearrangement uses TRBV28 and TRBJ1-5, with TRBD1 matching over 8 bases. The CDR3 covers 13 residues. CDR1 is MDHEN and CDR2 is SYDVKM in the germline V gene. V lost 7 bases to trimming and J lost 7 bases; unmatched junction nucleotides: 6. As DNA, the CDR3 is TGTGCCAGCAAGGGCAGGGGGCACCAGCCCCAGCATTTT. It is translated as CASKGRGHQPQHF.

This clonotype has a count of ten or more. The chain uses TRBV24-1 and TRBJ2-3; TRBD1 agrees at 9 bases. CDR1 is KGHDR and CDR2 is SFDVKD in the germline V gene. The length of the CDR3 is 14 residues. With V trimmed by 5 bases and J by 4 bases, 3 bases remained unmatched. The CDR3 region is CATSGDREADTQYF. In DNA, the CDR3 is TGTGCCACCAGTGGGGACAGGGAAGCAGATACGCAGTATTTT.

This clonotype was recorded many times. The chain recombines TRBV5-1 with TRBJ2-3; tentative D call: TRBD2 (5 bases). The CDR3 spans 14 residues. Germline assignment: CDR1 SGHRS and CDR2 YFSETQ. V was cut by 0 bases and J by 0 bases, with 5 bases left in between. The CDR3 spells CASSLGTSTDTQYF. CDR3 DNA sequence: TGCGCCAGCAGCTTGGGGACTAGCACAGATACGCAGTATTTT.

The chain uses TRBV5-1 and TRBJ2-5, with D possibly being TRBD1 (7 bases). V lost 7 bases and J 5 bases, leaving 18 bases between the germline ends. Per germline, CDR1 SGHRS and CDR2 YFSETQ. CDR3 length: 14 amino acids. CDR3 coding DNA: TGCGCCAGCGGGGCAACAGGGGAGGCGGAGACCCAGTACTTC. This encodes CASGATGEAETQYF.

The chain carries TRBV7-2 and TRBJ1-3, with D unresolved. The ends were cut back, 5 bases at V and 0 bases at J, with 14 bases in the middle. The CDR3 extends over 16 amino acids. The germline CDR1 and CDR2 sequences are SGHTA and FQGNSA. The CDR3 DNA is TGTGCCAGCAGCACTCGCCGAGAGATCTCTGGAAACACCATATATTTT. Encoded protein: CASSTRREISGNTIYF. Variable domain in full (rest from reference TRBV7-2 and TRBJ1-3): GAGVSQSPSNKVTEKGKDVELRCDPISGHTALYWYRQSLGQGLEFLIYFQGNSAPDKSGLPSDRFSAERTGGSVSTLTIQRTQQEDSAVYLCASSTRREISGNTIYFGEGSWLTVV.

The chain couples TRBV29-1 to TRBJ2-1, with D maybe TRBD2 (6 bases). Germline CDR1 SQVTM, CDR2 ANQGSEA. Trimming removed 5 bases at V and 9 bases at J, with 26 bases between. This CDR3 contains 16 residues. The CDR3: CSVRAARRGVGGEQFF. In nucleotides, the CDR3 is TGCAGCGTTCGGGCGGCGAGGAGGGGAGTTGGGGGTGAGCAGTTCTTC.

This rearrangement joins TRBV7-2 to TRBJ2-1, with unresolved D. V was pared by 0 bases and J by 6 bases, with 6 bases between. Germline V CDR1 and CDR2: SGHTA, FQGNSA. The CDR3 is 13 amino acids. CDR3 loop: CASSLALFNEQFF. CDR3 bases: TGTGCCAGCAGCTTAGCGTTATTCAATGAGCAGTTCTTC.

This clonotype was detected only a few times. V and J are TRBV20-1 and TRBJ2-5; D is possibly TRBD1 (6 bases). CDR3 size: 14 residues. Trimming removed 2 bases from V and 4 bases from J, with 14 bases in between. Germline V gives CDR1 DFQATT, CDR2 SNEGSKA (reference sequence). The DNA of the CDR3 is TGCAGTGCTAGAAGGCAGGGGAGCCCAGAGACCCAGTACTTC. This encodes CSARRQGSPETQYF.

There are many counts of this clonotype. This chain connects TRBV7-2 to TRBJ1-1; 7 bases fit TRBD1. Germline V lookup: CDR1 SGHTA, CDR2 FQGNSA. The CDR3 length is 15 residues. Losses at the gene ends were 5 bases for V and 1 base for J; bases not matched to a gene: 7. The CDR3 sequence: CASSAQGGGNTEAFF. The CDR3 region has the DNA TGTGCCAGCAGCGCCCAGGGGGGAGGGAACACTGAAGCTTTCTTT. The variable domain in full, completed from reference TRBV7-2 and TRBJ1-1, reads GAGVSQSPSNKVTEKGKDVELRCDPISGHTALYWYRQSLGQGLEFLIYFQGNSAPDKSGLPSDRFSAERTGGSVSTLTIQRTQQEDSAVYLCASSAQGGGNTEAFFGQGTRLTVV.

In this sample, this clonotype turned up a few times. J is TRBJ2-2 and V is TRBV3-1, with 8 bases fitting TRBD1. The CDR3 has 16 amino acids. CDR1 and CDR2 (germline): LGHDT, YNNKEL (reference sequence). The V gene end was trimmed by 5 bases and the J gene end by 1 base; junction bases not matched to a gene: 6. In DNA, the CDR3 is TGTGCCAGCAGCGTAGCAGGGGGCTTGAACACCGGGGAGCTGTTTTTT. It translates to CASSVAGGLNTGELFF.

The chain uses TRBV6-1 and TRBJ1-1; D is unclear. The CDR3 loop spans 16 amino acids. Trimming shortened V by 2 bases and J by 4 bases, and 17 bases separated the two germline ends. In germline, CDR1 is MNHNS, CDR2 SASEGT. The CDR3 DNA follows: TGTGCCAGCAGTGAATTCCACCCCCGGGTGGGCACTGAAGCTTTCTTT. Protein sequence: CASSEFHPRVGTEAFF.

The chain employs TRBV5-6 and TRBJ2-2, with D maybe TRBD2 (6 bases). V lost 4 bases to trimming and J lost 1 base, with 17 bases between them. Per germline, CDR1 SGHDT and CDR2 YYEEEE. The CDR3 is 17 amino acids. This CDR3 is CASSLSGERVNTGELFF. In nucleotides, the CDR3 is TGTGCCAGCAGCCTCTCCGGGGAGCGGGTGAACACCGGGGAGCTGTTTTTT.

V and J are TRBV12-3 or TRBV12-4 and TRBJ2-3; D not resolved. V dropped 2 bases and J dropped 6 bases, with 9 bases sitting between them. This CDR3 region has 13 residues. The CDR3 region is CASSLYRADTQYF. The DNA for the CDR3 is TGTGCCAGCAGTTTATATAGGGCGGATACGCAGTATTTT.

This clonotype was counted at least ten times. The V gene is TRBV12-3 or TRBV12-4, the J gene TRBJ2-5; D unresolved. The CDR3 consists of 11 residues. With 6 bases removed from V and 5 bases from J, the gap between germline ends came to 7 bases. CDR3 sequence reads: CASSIIETQYF. In nucleotides, the CDR3 is TGTGCCAGCAGCATAATTGAGACCCAGTACTTC.

The chain employs TRBV7-9 and TRBJ1-1; weak D call: TRBD1 (5 bases). Germline CDR1 and CDR2: SEHNR and FQNEAQ (reference sequence). The CDR3 has 15 residues. Trimming took off 8 bases at V and 1 base at J, with 17 bases between the two ends. The CDR3 protein is CASRGARGWNTEAFF. CDR3 DNA: TGTGCCAGCCGAGGGGCCCGAGGGTGGAACACTGAAGCTTTCTTT. Supplemented by reference TRBV7-9 and TRBJ1-1, the full variable domain reads DTGVSQNPRHKITKRGQNVTFRCDPISEHNRLYWYRQTLGQGPEFLTYFQNEAQLEKSRLLSDRFSAERPKGSFSTLEIQRTEQGDSAMYLCASRGARGWNTEAFFGQGTRLTVV.

There are a few counts of this clonotype. As DNA, the CDR3 is TGTGCTAGTGGTTTGTCAACTAGTGTTACCTACAATGAGCAGTTCTTC. This sequence encodes CASGLSTSVTYNEQFF. The J gene is TRBJ2-1, the V gene TRBV12-5; tentatively, D is TRBD2 (5 bases). The V end was cut by 2 bases, the J end by 2 bases, with 13 bases between. Germline-derived CDR1 and CDR2 are LGHNT and FRNRAP. This CDR3 contains 16 residues.

The V gene is TRBV6-5, the J gene TRBJ1-1; 8 nucleotides align to TRBD1. V shed 0 bases, J shed 6 bases, and the junction held 12 bases outside the gene matches. The germline gives CDR1 MNHEY, CDR2 SVGAGI. The CDR3 is made up of 17 amino acids. The CDR3 protein is CASSYSGQGRTHAEAFF. CDR3 sequence (DNA): TGTGCCAGCAGTTACTCCGGACAGGGACGAACTCACGCTGAAGCTTTCTTT.

By proportion, this clonotype is large. The chain uses TRBV7-2 and TRBJ1-1; D possibly corresponds to TRBD1 (5 bases). This CDR3 contains 15 residues. CDR1 is SGHTA and CDR2 is FQGNSA in the germline V gene. Trimming stripped 1 base from V and 2 bases from J, with 11 bases between. DNA for the CDR3: TGTGCCAGCAGCTTAGTAGTTTGGGGCAACACTGAAGCTTTCTTT. Translating it yields CASSLVVWGNTEAFF.

This clonotype came up a few times. The genes are TRBV6-1 and TRBJ2-2, with 8 bases lining up with TRBD1. Germline trimming cut 10 bases from V and 1 base from J; bases unmatched to any gene: 8. CDR3 length: 15 amino acids. Germline V lookup: CDR1 MNHNS, CDR2 SASEGT. The chain's CDR3 is CATLGGTGNTGELFF. CDR3 DNA: TGTGCCACCCTTGGAGGGACAGGGAACACCGGGGAGCTGTTTTTT.

Ten or more counts support this clonotype. The chain combines TRBV20-1 with TRBJ2-7, with D hard to call. The length of the CDR3 is 13 residues. Germline V gives CDR1 DFQATT, CDR2 SNEGSKA (reference sequence). Trimming pared 6 bases from V and 1 base from J, leaving 13 bases between. The CDR3 bases are TGCAGTGCAACTACTGGGCATTCCTACGAGCAGTACTTC. This encodes CSATTGHSYEQYF.

The sample holds many counts of this clonotype. V usage is TRBV7-2 and J usage is TRBJ2-2, with 8 bases fitting TRBD1. The CDR3 runs to 15 residues. The J segment lost 4 bases and the V segment lost 5 bases, leaving 6 bases of the junction unmatched. The germline gives CDR1 SGHTA, CDR2 FQGNSA. The CDR3 DNA reads as TGTGCCAGCAGCCCTCAGGGGGCGCGCACCGGGGAGCTGTTTTTT. This gives the protein CASSPQGARTGELFF.

This clonotype was found a few times. The V and J genes are TRBV7-3 and TRBJ1-2; D is ambiguous. Germline lookup yields CDR1 SGHTA and CDR2 FQGTGA. This CDR3 has 15 residues. Trimming shortened V by 0 bases and J by 4 bases, and 12 bases separated the two germline ends. CDR3 sequence (DNA): TGTGCCAGCAGCTTAACGGGAGGGAAACCCTATGGCTACACCTTC. Protein product: CASSLTGGKPYGYTF.

The sample holds a few counts of this clonotype. J is TRBJ2-6 and V is TRBV29-1; 8 nucleotides match TRBD1. Looked up from germline, CDR1 is SQVTM and CDR2 is ANQGSEA. The CDR3 spans 14 residues. V lost 6 bases, J lost 2 bases, and 3 bases stayed unmatched. The CDR3 DNA follows: TGCAGCGTGCTACAGGGGGCTGGGGCCAACGTCCTGACTTTC. It yields the protein CSVLQGAGANVLTF.